Each of the 8 T cell receptor beta chains below was sequenced from the same sample in a study of T cell responses to AZD1222 COVID-19 vaccine. The table came from immunoSEQ multiplex PCR; TCRdb's copy has only in-frame clones and leaves some out. In the table there are around 190,000 clones, about 92% of which are singletons. Material: peripheral blood, obtained on day 0 of AZD1222 vaccination. The receptors were gathered from an adult in good health.

In nucleotides, the CDR3 is TGCGCCAGCAGCCCAGAACCGGGACAGGACCACTATGGCTACACCTTC. It specifies CASSPEPGQDHYGYTF. The gene calls are TRBV4-1 and TRBJ1-2, with 8 bases aligning to TRBD1. The germline V gene has CDR1 MGHRA and CDR2 YSYEKL. The CDR3 sequence is 16 residues long. V shed 4 bases and J 3 bases; nucleotides not matched to a gene: 10.

The chain couples TRBV2 to TRBJ2-7; D unresolved. This CDR3 has 11 residues. The germline CDR1 and CDR2 sequences are SNHLY and FYNNEI. Trimming cost V 2 bases and J 10 bases, with 9 bases left between them. The CDR3 bases are TGTGCCAGCAGTGAATTCCCGGCACAGTACTTC. The encoded protein is CASSEFPAQYF.

The chain carries TRBV6-2 or TRBV6-3 and TRBJ1-5; D possibly corresponds to TRBD1 (5 bases). This CDR3 has 15 amino acids. V was pared by 0 bases and J by 0 bases, with 6 bases between. Germline V gives CDR1 MNHEY, CDR2 SVGEGT. The CDR3 spells CASSYSGVSNQPQHF. CDR3 sequence (DNA): TGTGCCAGCAGTTACTCGGGGGTTAGCAATCAGCCCCAGCATTTT.

The J gene is TRBJ2-3, the V gene TRBV5-1, with 8 bases aligning to TRBD1. From germline, CDR1 is SGHRS and CDR2 YFSETQ. V shed 1 base, J shed 4 bases, and the junction held 11 bases outside the gene matches. This CDR3 has 17 residues. The CDR3 loop is CASSLLPGQEEADTQYF. The CDR3 bases are TGCGCCAGCAGCTTGCTCCCGGGACAGGAGGAAGCAGATACGCAGTATTTT.

This chain joins TRBV7-2 and TRBJ2-7; no firm D call. The germline V gene has CDR1 SGHTA and CDR2 FQGNSA. Trimming shortened V by 4 bases and J by 4 bases, and 11 bases separated the two germline ends. The CDR3 consists of 13 residues. This CDR3 is CASSSRLPYEQYF. In nucleotides, the CDR3 is TGTGCCAGCAGCTCTAGGTTGCCTTACGAGCAGTACTTC.

The chain uses TRBV27 and TRBJ1-2; D possibly corresponds to TRBD1 (5 bases). Trimming removed 6 bases from V and 0 bases from J, with 17 bases in between. Germline-derived CDR1 and CDR2 are MNHEY and SMNVEV (reference sequence). This CDR3 has 16 amino acids. As DNA, the CDR3 is TGTGCCAGCAGCTCAGCCCTTGGGGGAGCTAACTATGGCTACACCTTC. This gives the protein CASSSALGGANYGYTF.

The rearrangement links TRBV5-1 to TRBJ1-5; maybe TRBD1 (5 bases). CDR3 length: 15 amino acids. The V gene lost 0 bases and the J gene lost 5 bases, with 12 bases spanning the gap. CDR1 SGHRS and CDR2 YFSETQ come from the germline V gene. CDR3 in DNA: TGCGCCAGCAGCTTGGGGTCAGGCAGGGATCAGCCCCAGCATTTT. Encoded protein: CASSLGSGRDQPQHF.

The rearrangement uses TRBV28 and TRBJ2-2; a weak D match, TRBD1 (5 bases). The V gene lost 2 bases and the J gene lost 3 bases, with 19 bases spanning the gap. In germline, CDR1 is MDHEN, CDR2 SYDVKM. The CDR3 runs to 18 residues. Here the CDR3 DNA reads TGTGCCAGCAGTTTAGGGGCAGGGTACCCCTCGGACACCGGGGAGCTGTTTTTT. Its translation is CASSLGAGYPSDTGELFF.